This entry lists 3 T cell receptor beta chains sequenced from one sample in a study of T cells in Graves' hyperthyroidism and ophthalmopathy (dated by TCRdb to about 2019). The library was built by means of multiplex PCR. Sequencing was carried out with an Illumina HiSeq 2000. The TCR beta CDR3 regions were amplified from the RNA transcripts. A first-round RT-PCR of the TCR CDR3 used the HTBI primer set with the Qiagen OneStep RT-PCR kit. In-frame beta chains were kept once TCRdb had trimmed the public reads at Q25 with fastp and called clones with MiXCR. When rows share a CDR3 protein, they turn into one entry using the most common DNA and genes. The sample records roughly 110,000 distinct CDR3 sequences, roughly 15% of which are singletons. 42% of the sample is in the top ten clones. The sequenced sample was blood. The receptors stem from a woman aged 45-65 years with Graves' hyperthyroidism.

This clonotype was observed many times. The chain couples TRBV12-3 or TRBV12-4 to TRBJ1-4; TRBD1 matches at 11 bases. CDR3 length: 14 residues. J lost 7 bases, V lost 6 bases, and 4 bases had no gene match. CDR3 residues: CASRWTGGVEKLFF. The CDR3 nucleotides read TGTGCCAGCAGGTGGACAGGGGGCGTTGAAAAACTGTTTTTT.

This clonotype was seen at least ten times. The rearrangement uses TRBV18 and TRBJ1-2; D gene ambiguous. The CDR3 consists of 13 residues. Per the germline V gene, CDR1 is KGHSH and CDR2 is LQKENI. Trimming shortened V by 1 base and J by 5 bases, and 8 bases separated the two germline ends. The CDR3 sequence: CASSPLSAYGYTF. In nucleotides, the CDR3 is TGTGCCAGCTCACCACTCAGCGCATATGGCTACACCTTC.

Ten or more counts support this clonotype. V and J are TRBV5-1 and TRBJ2-2; D is undetermined. Germline lookup yields CDR1 SGHRS and CDR2 YFSETQ. The CDR3 runs to 15 residues. V dropped 3 bases and J dropped 2 bases, with 11 bases sitting between them. The DNA of the CDR3 is TGCGCCAGCAGCTCCTATGTTGCAAACACCGGGGAGCTGTTTTTT. Encoded protein: CASSSYVANTGELFF.